Listed below are T cell receptor beta chains from one sample, sequenced in a study of shared clonotypes between healthy human individuals. Some clones are missing from TCRdb's copy, which holds only in-frame ones; the method was immunoSEQ multiplex PCR. The repertoire includes millions of clones, around nine tenths of them detected once, and 0.11% to 0.15% sits in the top ten. Sequencing was done on a sample of naive CD4+ T cells sorted from blood. These receptors were collected from a man between 18 and 35 years old in good health. CDR3s include the opening cysteine and the closing phenylalanine or tryptophan. D genes are given only for firm matches. Size values are once, few and many counts, or a class for expanded clones, and some rows have none.

j_call: TRBJ1-1; clone_size: .; v_call: TRBV6-5; d_call: .; cdr3_aa: CASTRGVNTEAFF; cdr3_nt: TGTGCCAGCACCAGGGGCGTGAACACTGAAGCTTTCTTT
j_call: TRBJ2-7; clone_size: .; v_call: TRBV10-3; d_call: TRBD2; cdr3_aa: CAISEDGAGGSYEQYF; cdr3_nt: TGTGCCATCAGTGAGGATGGAGCGGGGGGGTCTTACGAGCAGTACTTC
j_call: TRBJ2-7; clone_size: once; v_call: TRBV11-2; d_call: .; cdr3_aa: CASSSLDSYEQYF; cdr3_nt: TGTGCCAGCAGCTCCTTGGACTCCTACGAGCAGTACTTC
j_call: TRBJ2-7; clone_size: .; v_call: TRBV5-6; d_call: .; cdr3_aa: CASSRTGAYEQYF; cdr3_nt: TGTGCCAGCAGCCGGACTGGGGCCTACGAGCAGTACTTC
j_call: TRBJ1-1; clone_size: .; v_call: TRBV29-1; d_call: TRBD1; cdr3_aa: CSALERQGVVTFF; cdr3_nt: TGCAGCGCTCTCGAGAGACAGGGAGTAGTGACTTTCTTT
j_call: TRBJ2-5; clone_size: .; v_call: TRBV2; d_call: TRBD2; cdr3_aa: CASSSGLIQETQYF; cdr3_nt: TGTGCCAGCAGTTCGGGACTAATCCAAGAGACCCAGTACTTC
j_call: TRBJ2-7; clone_size: .; v_call: TRBV2; d_call: .; cdr3_aa: CASTRRRGGEQYF; cdr3_nt: TGTGCCAGCACCAGAAGGCGGGGAGGCGAGCAGTACTTC
j_call: TRBJ2-2; clone_size: .; v_call: TRBV19; d_call: .; cdr3_aa: CASSTTNTGELFF; cdr3_nt: TGTGCCAGTAGTACAACGAACACCGGGGAGCTGTTTTTT
j_call: TRBJ2-5; clone_size: .; v_call: TRBV6-6; d_call: TRBD2; cdr3_aa: CASSSTSGSSETQYF; cdr3_nt: TGTGCCAGCAGTTCGACTAGCGGGAGTTCAGAGACCCAGTACTTC
j_call: TRBJ2-7; clone_size: .; v_call: TRBV7-2; d_call: .; cdr3_aa: CASSPGLLPDLKQYF; cdr3_nt: TGTGCCAGCAGCCCTGGACTTCTTCCCGATTTAAAGCAGTACTTC
j_call: TRBJ2-3; clone_size: once; v_call: TRBV7-2; d_call: TRBD2; cdr3_aa: CASSQLTLAGGATDTQYF; cdr3_nt: TGTGCCAGCAGCCAACTTACACTAGCGGGAGGCGCCACAGATACGCAGTATTTT
j_call: TRBJ2-3; clone_size: .; v_call: TRBV4-2; d_call: TRBD2; cdr3_aa: CASSQLVQASGDTDTQYF; cdr3_nt: TGTGCCAGCAGCCAACTCGTCCAGGCTAGCGGGGATACAGATACGCAGTATTTT
j_call: TRBJ2-3; clone_size: .; v_call: TRBV2; d_call: TRBD2; cdr3_aa: CASSKREGADTQYF; cdr3_nt: TGTGCCAGCAGCAAGCGGGAGGGGGCAGATACGCAGTATTTT
j_call: TRBJ1-2; clone_size: .; v_call: TRBV5-4; d_call: TRBD1; cdr3_aa: CASSLDAGGYGYTF; cdr3_nt: TGTGCCAGCAGCTTGGATGCAGGGGGCTATGGCTACACCTTC
j_call: TRBJ1-1; clone_size: once; v_call: TRBV12-2; d_call: .; cdr3_aa: CASPPPWGTEAFF; cdr3_nt: TGTGCAAGTCCCCCCCCATGGGGCACTGAAGCTTTCTTT
j_call: TRBJ2-7; clone_size: .; v_call: TRBV10-2; d_call: TRBD2; cdr3_aa: CATIIAGGFEQYF; cdr3_nt: TGCGCCACCATTATAGCGGGAGGGTTCGAGCAGTACTTC
j_call: TRBJ2-1; clone_size: .; v_call: TRBV5-1; d_call: .; cdr3_aa: CASSLATSTRYNEQFF; cdr3_nt: TGCGCCAGCAGCTTGGCCACCTCGACACGGTACAATGAGCAGTTCTTC
j_call: TRBJ1-2; clone_size: .; v_call: TRBV27; d_call: .; cdr3_aa: CASPSAGPPIWGYTF; cdr3_nt: TGTGCCAGCCCATCGGCGGGGCCGCCTATATGGGGCTACACCTTC
j_call: TRBJ2-7; clone_size: .; v_call: TRBV5-1; d_call: .; cdr3_aa: CASSLEGRGSYEQYF; cdr3_nt: TGCGCCAGCAGCTTGGAGGGCAGGGGATCCTACGAGCAGTACTTC
j_call: TRBJ1-4; clone_size: .; v_call: TRBV6-5; d_call: .; cdr3_aa: CASSWVSNEKLFF; cdr3_nt: TGTGCCAGCAGTTGGGTTTCGAATGAAAAACTGTTTTTT
j_call: TRBJ2-7; clone_size: .; v_call: TRBV18; d_call: TRBD2; cdr3_aa: CASSPPSGRALNEQYF; cdr3_nt: TGTGCCAGCTCACCACCTAGCGGGAGGGCATTGAACGAGCAGTACTTC
j_call: TRBJ2-5; clone_size: .; v_call: TRBV28; d_call: .; cdr3_aa: CASSFTTGRGRETQYF; cdr3_nt: TGTGCCAGCAGTTTCACGACAGGGCGGGGGCGAGAGACCCAGTACTTC
j_call: TRBJ2-5; clone_size: .; v_call: TRBV30; d_call: TRBD2; cdr3_aa: CAWTISTSGRETQYF; cdr3_nt: TGTGCCTGGACCATCTCAACCAGCGGGAGAGAGACCCAGTACTTC
j_call: TRBJ2-3; clone_size: .; v_call: TRBV5-8; d_call: TRBD1; cdr3_aa: CASSLGDRGVF; cdr3_nt: TGTGCCAGCAGCTTGGGGGACAGGGGGGTTTTT
j_call: TRBJ2-3; clone_size: .; v_call: TRBV6-6; d_call: .; cdr3_aa: CASSPSGEWTQYF; cdr3_nt: TGTGCCAGCAGTCCTTCGGGGGAATGGACGCAGTATTTT
j_call: TRBJ2-3; clone_size: .; v_call: TRBV11-2; d_call: .; cdr3_aa: CASSLDGGGDTQYF; cdr3_nt: TGTGCCAGCAGCTTAGATGGGGGAGGAGATACGCAGTATTTT
j_call: TRBJ1-1; clone_size: .; v_call: TRBV18; d_call: .; cdr3_aa: CASSPRGDMNTEAFF; cdr3_nt: TGTGCCAGCTCACCACGCGGGGACATGAACACTGAAGCTTTCTTT
j_call: TRBJ2-5; clone_size: .; v_call: TRBV6-5; d_call: TRBD2; cdr3_aa: CASRLAGQETQYF; cdr3_nt: TGTGCCAGCAGACTAGCGGGGCAAGAGACCCAGTACTTC
j_call: TRBJ1-1; clone_size: once; v_call: TRBV6-6; d_call: .; cdr3_aa: CASRLQGLGAEAFF; cdr3_nt: TGTGCCAGCAGATTACAGGGTCTTGGGGCTGAAGCTTTCTTT
j_call: TRBJ1-2; clone_size: .; v_call: TRBV6-1; d_call: .; cdr3_aa: CASSVQGGYGYTF; cdr3_nt: TGTGCCAGCAGCGTCCAAGGAGGGTATGGCTACACCTTC
j_call: TRBJ2-7; clone_size: .; v_call: TRBV6-1; d_call: .; cdr3_aa: CASGGTVGPYEQYF; cdr3_nt: TGTGCCAGCGGGGGGACAGTTGGACCCTACGAGCAGTACTTC
j_call: TRBJ2-7; clone_size: .; v_call: TRBV10-3; d_call: TRBD1; cdr3_aa: CATRTGSPYEQYF; cdr3_nt: TGTGCCACCCGGACAGGCAGCCCCTACGAGCAGTACTTC
j_call: TRBJ2-7; clone_size: .; v_call: TRBV12-5; d_call: .; cdr3_aa: CASGPESYEQYF; cdr3_nt: TGTGCTAGTGGTCCCGAGTCCTACGAGCAGTACTTC
j_call: TRBJ1-5; clone_size: .; v_call: TRBV2; d_call: .; cdr3_aa: CASTEAGTWNQPQHF; cdr3_nt: TGTGCCAGCACCGAGGCCGGGACCTGGAATCAGCCCCAGCATTTT
j_call: TRBJ2-1; clone_size: .; v_call: TRBV28; d_call: TRBD2; cdr3_aa: CASSKTSGGTYNEQFF; cdr3_nt: TGTGCCAGCAGTAAAACTAGCGGGGGCACCTACAATGAGCAGTTCTTC